A selection of T cell receptor beta chains follows, all from one sample in a study of blood T cell repertoires in COVID-19. Some clones are missing from TCRdb's copy, which holds only in-frame ones; the method was immunoSEQ multiplex PCR. The data show about 160,000 clones, with 60% to 80% seen just once and around 2.7% held by the top ten. Sequences were obtained from peripheral blood. These receptors were obtained from a man in his 70s with acute or convalescent COVID-19. Each CDR3 is given with its conserved first and last residue. A D gene is named only where the DNA matches it firmly. Clone size, where shown, is once, few, many, or a class for clones that have expanded.

abundance: -
v_gene: TRBV14
d_gene: -
j_gene: TRBJ2-7
CDR3nt: TGTGCCAGCAGCTTAGTAGCCGGGGGCTACGAGCAGTACTTC
CDR3aa: CASSLVAGGYEQYF

abundance: -
v_gene: TRBV24-1
d_gene: TRBD1
j_gene: TRBJ1-2
CDR3nt: TGTGCCACCAGTGAGACCGGGACAGGGTTGTATGGCTACACCTTC
CDR3aa: CATSETGTGLYGYTF

abundance: -
v_gene: TRBV6-5
d_gene: -
j_gene: TRBJ2-5
CDR3nt: TGTGCCAGCAGTTATGGCCCAGGGGTAGGGGGAGAGACCCAGTACTTC
CDR3aa: CASSYGPGVGGETQYF

abundance: once
v_gene: TRBV27
d_gene: -
j_gene: TRBJ2-1
CDR3nt: TGTGCCAGCCTGCCGGGACTCAAACTCTCGGATGAGCAGTTCTTC
CDR3aa: CASLPGLKLSDEQFF

abundance: once
v_gene: TRBV6-6
d_gene: -
j_gene: TRBJ2-3
CDR3nt: TGTGCCAGCGTACAGGATTCAGATACGCAGTATTTT
CDR3aa: CASVQDSDTQYF

abundance: -
v_gene: TRBV10-1
d_gene: -
j_gene: TRBJ1-2
CDR3nt: TGCGCCAGCAGCCCGTCCTCCGCTAGCGGCTACACCTTC
CDR3aa: CASSPSSASGYTF

abundance: -
v_gene: TRBV5-1
d_gene: -
j_gene: TRBJ2-1
CDR3nt: TGCGCCAGCAGCCCAGACGGGACCTACAATGAGCAGTTCTTC
CDR3aa: CASSPDGTYNEQFF

abundance: -
v_gene: TRBV28
d_gene: -
j_gene: TRBJ1-2
CDR3nt: TGTGCCAGCAGTATAATAGCCAGCTATGGCTACACCTTC
CDR3aa: CASSIIASYGYTF

abundance: once
v_gene: TRBV5-1
d_gene: TRBD1
j_gene: TRBJ1-1
CDR3nt: TGCGCCAGCAGCGCGACAGGGGGGAACACTGAAGCTTTCTTT
CDR3aa: CASSATGGNTEAFF

abundance: few
v_gene: TRBV5-8
d_gene: -
j_gene: TRBJ1-2
CDR3nt: TGTGCCAGCAGCTTAGGGGAAATGCGTGGCTACACCTTC
CDR3aa: CASSLGEMRGYTF

abundance: -
v_gene: TRBV19
d_gene: -
j_gene: TRBJ2-7
CDR3nt: TGTGCCAGTAGTGGCAGGGGGGAGCCTACCTACGAGCAGTACTTC
CDR3aa: CASSGRGEPTYEQYF

abundance: -
v_gene: TRBV11-3
d_gene: -
j_gene: TRBJ1-2
CDR3nt: TGTGCCAGCAGCCCCGACGGACAGATCAACTATGGCTACACCTTC
CDR3aa: CASSPDGQINYGYTF

abundance: -
v_gene: TRBV6-5
d_gene: -
j_gene: TRBJ1-5
CDR3nt: TGTGCCAGCAGTTACTCGAAGGGGATTGGACCCCAGCATTTT
CDR3aa: CASSYSKGIGPQHF

abundance: -
v_gene: TRBV11-2
d_gene: -
j_gene: TRBJ2-2
CDR3nt: TGTGCCAGCAGCTCGTTGGAGGGACCGAACACCGGGGAGCTGTTTTTT
CDR3aa: CASSSLEGPNTGELFF

abundance: once
v_gene: TRBV5-1
d_gene: -
j_gene: TRBJ2-5
CDR3nt: TGCGCCAGCAGCTTGGTTCCAGTGGAGACCCAGTACTTC
CDR3aa: CASSLVPVETQYF

abundance: -
v_gene: TRBV29-1
d_gene: TRBD1
j_gene: TRBJ1-4
CDR3nt: TGCAGCGTTGATGGGACAGGGGGCGGTAAACTGTTTTTT
CDR3aa: CSVDGTGGGKLFF

abundance: once
v_gene: TRBV7-3
d_gene: -
j_gene: TRBJ2-3
CDR3nt: TGTGCCAGCAGCCGTTCCGGGGGACCCACAGATACGCAGTATTTT
CDR3aa: CASSRSGGPTDTQYF

abundance: few
v_gene: TRBV3-1/TRBV3-2
d_gene: TRBD2
j_gene: TRBJ2-1
CDR3nt: TGTGCCAGCAGCCAAGATAGGACTAGCGGGGGTAGGGGCAATGAGCAGTTCTTC
CDR3aa: CASSQDRTSGGRGNEQFF

abundance: once
v_gene: TRBV2
d_gene: -
j_gene: TRBJ1-2
CDR3nt: TGTGCCAGCAGTGAAGACAGGGCAAGGTATGGCTACACCTTC
CDR3aa: CASSEDRARYGYTF

abundance: -
v_gene: TRBV27
d_gene: TRBD1
j_gene: TRBJ1-5
CDR3nt: TGTGCCAGCAGTTCTACAGGGGGCAGCCAGCCCCAGCATTTT
CDR3aa: CASSSTGGSQPQHF

abundance: -
v_gene: TRBV3-1/TRBV3-2
d_gene: TRBD2
j_gene: TRBJ2-7
CDR3nt: TGTGCCAGCAGCCAAGATAGGCTAGCGGGGCGTTTTGAGGAGCAGTACTTC
CDR3aa: CASSQDRLAGRFEEQYF

abundance: -
v_gene: TRBV10-1
d_gene: TRBD1
j_gene: TRBJ1-2
CDR3nt: TGCGCCAGCAGTTCCGGGACAGGCCATCTGCTACTTTGGGACTATGGCTACACCTTC
CDR3aa: CASSSGTGHLLLWDYGYTF

abundance: -
v_gene: TRBV4-2
d_gene: -
j_gene: TRBJ2-7
CDR3nt: TGTGCCAGCAGCCAAAGCGGACGGCCCTACGAGCAGTACTTC
CDR3aa: CASSQSGRPYEQYF

abundance: once
v_gene: TRBV25-1
d_gene: -
j_gene: TRBJ1-5
CDR3nt: TGTGCCAGCAGTGAACAGGGCGATTATCAGCCCCAGCATTTT
CDR3aa: CASSEQGDYQPQHF

abundance: -
v_gene: TRBV11-3
d_gene: TRBD2
j_gene: TRBJ2-1
CDR3nt: TGTGCCAGCAGCTTGACTAGCGGGGGGGCCGGGTTCGATGAGCAGTTCTTC
CDR3aa: CASSLTSGGAGFDEQFF

abundance: -
v_gene: TRBV15
d_gene: TRBD2
j_gene: TRBJ2-5
CDR3nt: TGTGCCACCAGCAGAGATTTTCTAGCGGGGGTCCAAGAGACCCAGTACTTC
CDR3aa: CATSRDFLAGVQETQYF

abundance: -
v_gene: TRBV6-2/TRBV6-3
d_gene: -
j_gene: TRBJ2-3
CDR3nt: TGTGCCAGCAGTTACGAGGGCTCCGGGTTTAGCACAGATACGCAGTATTTT
CDR3aa: CASSYEGSGFSTDTQYF

abundance: once
v_gene: TRBV7-9
d_gene: TRBD2
j_gene: TRBJ2-5
CDR3nt: TGTGCCAGCAGACGACGAGCGGGACTAGAAGAGAGGGAGACCCAGTACTTC
CDR3aa: CASRRRAGLEERETQYF

abundance: -
v_gene: TRBV6-6
d_gene: -
j_gene: TRBJ1-2
CDR3nt: TGTGCCAGCAGTTACGGCGGGGCGGGAGGCTACACCTTC
CDR3aa: CASSYGGAGGYTF

abundance: -
v_gene: TRBV5-5
d_gene: -
j_gene: TRBJ1-4
CDR3nt: TGTGCCAGCCAGAGAAACGCAGGGGTTAATGAAAAACTGTTTTTT
CDR3aa: CASQRNAGVNEKLFF

abundance: -
v_gene: TRBV29-1
d_gene: -
j_gene: TRBJ1-2
CDR3nt: TGCAGCGCCCTCGACGAGCGATTTGGCTACACCTTC
CDR3aa: CSALDERFGYTF

abundance: -
v_gene: TRBV5-4
d_gene: -
j_gene: TRBJ2-7
CDR3nt: TGTGCCAGCAGCTTGGGAGGAGCGGCCTACGAGCAGTACTTC
CDR3aa: CASSLGGAAYEQYF

abundance: -
v_gene: TRBV19
d_gene: -
j_gene: TRBJ1-4
CDR3nt: TGTGCCAGTACGGGGGGTGCAACTAATGAAAAACTGTTTTTT
CDR3aa: CASTGGATNEKLFF

abundance: -
v_gene: TRBV24-1
d_gene: TRBD1
j_gene: TRBJ2-6
CDR3nt: TGTGCCACCAGTGAAAACAGGGGGCCCTCTGGGGCCAACGTCCTGACTTTC
CDR3aa: CATSENRGPSGANVLTF

abundance: -
v_gene: TRBV11-2
d_gene: -
j_gene: TRBJ2-7
CDR3nt: TGTGCCAGCAGCTTAGAAGGGACACCCCACCCCCTGTACGAGCAGTACTTC
CDR3aa: CASSLEGTPHPLYEQYF

abundance: -
v_gene: TRBV7-2
d_gene: TRBD1
j_gene: TRBJ1-1
CDR3nt: TGTGCCAGCAGCTTAGCGGGACAGGTTGCTGAAGCTTTCTTT
CDR3aa: CASSLAGQVAEAFF

abundance: -
v_gene: TRBV27
d_gene: TRBD2
j_gene: TRBJ2-2
CDR3nt: TGTGCCAGCAGTTTGAGCGGGAGAGCCGGGGAGCTGTTTTTT
CDR3aa: CASSLSGRAGELFF

abundance: -
v_gene: TRBV7-8
d_gene: TRBD1
j_gene: TRBJ1-1
CDR3nt: TGTGCCAGCAGCTTAGTGGCAGGGGGCGCTAGGACTGAAGCTTTCTTT
CDR3aa: CASSLVAGGARTEAFF

abundance: once
v_gene: TRBV24-1
d_gene: -
j_gene: TRBJ2-7
CDR3nt: TGTGCCACCAGTGACAACAGGAGATCCTCCTACGAGCAGTACTTC
CDR3aa: CATSDNRRSSYEQYF

abundance: -
v_gene: TRBV9
d_gene: -
j_gene: TRBJ1-1
CDR3nt: TGTGCCAGCAGCGTAGTAGCGGGACCGAACACTGAAGCTTTCTTT
CDR3aa: CASSVVAGPNTEAFF

abundance: once
v_gene: TRBV7-3
d_gene: -
j_gene: TRBJ2-1
CDR3nt: TGTGCCAGCAGCTTAGGAGGCTCGGGAGAGGTCGCTTTTAATGAGCAGTTCTTC
CDR3aa: CASSLGGSGEVAFNEQFF

abundance: -
v_gene: TRBV19
d_gene: -
j_gene: TRBJ2-2
CDR3nt: TGTGCCAGTAGTCCGGGGGCCGGGGAGCTGTTTTTT
CDR3aa: CASSPGAGELFF

abundance: many
v_gene: TRBV6-5
d_gene: TRBD1
j_gene: TRBJ1-6
CDR3nt: TGTGCCAGCAGTTACTCGAGGACAGGGGATTCACCCCTCCACTTT
CDR3aa: CASSYSRTGDSPLHF

abundance: few
v_gene: TRBV27
d_gene: -
j_gene: TRBJ1-6
CDR3nt: TGTGCCAGCAGTATATTACAGGGTGGACGTTCACCCCTCCACTTT
CDR3aa: CASSILQGGRSPLHF

abundance: once
v_gene: TRBV27
d_gene: TRBD1
j_gene: TRBJ2-3
CDR3nt: TGTGCCAGCAGTTTGTTGGGACAGCCCACAGATACGCAGTATTTT
CDR3aa: CASSLLGQPTDTQYF

abundance: few
v_gene: TRBV10-3
d_gene: TRBD2
j_gene: TRBJ2-5
CDR3nt: TGTGCCATCGGGTTGCTAGCGGGGACCCAAGAGACCCAGTACTTC
CDR3aa: CAIGLLAGTQETQYF